The clone carrying this TCR beta chain was detected only a few times. This specimen comes from a study of blood T cells in healthy people across ages. Through a sample-barcoded 5' primer and a J-beta primer mix, a second PCR was run for roughly 6 to 12 cycles. The authors tagged each cDNA molecule using a template-switch adaptor with 12 random nucleotides. Via MiXCR, TCRdb re-called the 5' RACE reads, giving one row per CDR3 protein. The sample contains about 1.8 million distinct CDR3 sequences, around half of which appear only once. V lost 4 bases to trimming and J lost 5 bases; unmatched junction nucleotides: 11. This CDR3 has 15 residues.

V gene TRBV12-3 or TRBV12-4 combines with J gene TRBJ2-7; 7 bases fit TRBD1. This clonotype was obtained from a woman aged 40 to 50 in good health. The sequenced material came from blood. CDR3 sequence: CASSWTTGKGNEQYF. CDR3 coding DNA: TGTGCCAGCAGTTGGACGACAGGGAAGGGAAACGAGCAGTACTTC.